Presented here are 20 T cell receptor beta chains from one specimen sequenced in a study of T cells in Graves' hyperthyroidism and ophthalmopathy. The investigators amplified TCR beta CDR3 regions from RNA transcripts. When the TCR CDR3 underwent first-round RT-PCR, the HTBI primer set was used. TCRdb reprocessed the multiplex PCR reads via MiXCR and lists one record per CDR3 protein. The table shows some 380,000 distinct CDR3 sequences, with about 14% occurring only once. The sequenced sample was blood. These receptors all stem from a man aged 25-45 years with Graves' hyperthyroidism that later progressed to Graves' ophthalmopathy.

This clonotype has a handful of counts. This chain uses TRBV11-2 with TRBJ1-5, with TRBD1 as a possible D gene (5 bases). Germline V gives CDR1 SGHAT, CDR2 FQNNGV. The CDR3 is 16 residues long. V was trimmed by 1 base and J by 0 bases, leaving 10 bases between them. The CDR3 sequence: CASSLGGSYSNQPQHF. The CDR3 bases are TGTGCCAGCAGCTTAGGGGGCAGCTATAGCAATCAGCCCCAGCATTTT.

In its sample, this clonotype was seen many times. The chain carries TRBV20-1 and TRBJ1-2; D not certain. Germline V gene lookup returns CDR1 DFQATT and CDR2 SNEGSKA (reference sequence). This CDR3 has 13 residues. The V end was cut by 5 bases, the J end by 3 bases, with 13 bases between. CDR3 coding DNA: TGCAGTGCTTTGGGCCTATCGGACTATGGCTACACCTTC. Its translation: CSALGLSDYGYTF.

This clonotype was seen ten or more times. The chain couples TRBV28 to TRBJ2-2; no firm D call. This CDR3 spans 13 amino acids. V was clipped by 7 bases and J by 1 base, with 7 bases between them. In germline, CDR1 is MDHEN, CDR2 SYDVKM. The CDR3 DNA reads TGTGCCAGCAATCTGAGGAACACCGGGGAGCTGTTTTTT. Translation gives CASNLRNTGELFF.

This clonotype was seen at least ten times. The genes are TRBV27 and TRBJ1-1; D gene ambiguous. Trimming stripped 3 bases from V and 8 bases from J, with 10 bases between. The CDR3 covers 12 residues. Germline V gene lookup returns CDR1 MNHEY and CDR2 SMNVEV (reference sequence). CDR3 in DNA: TGTGCCAGCAGTTTTAGGGAGGGCGAAGCTTTCTTT. Translation: CASSFREGEAFF.

This clonotype came up many times. The chain uses TRBV24-1 and TRBJ2-7, with D possibly matching TRBD1 (6 bases). Trimming removed 3 bases from V and 5 bases from J, with 16 bases in between. The germline V gene encodes CDR1 KGHDR and CDR2 SFDVKD. This CDR3 is built from 15 residues. The CDR3 sequence is CATSDASGVTDEQYF. CDR3 sequence (DNA): TGTGCCACCAGTGATGCCTCAGGGGTAACTGACGAGCAGTACTTC.

This chain connects TRBV5-1 to TRBJ2-2, with a weak D call TRBD2 (5 bases). CDR1 and CDR2 (germline): SGHRS, YFSETQ. This CDR3 contains 15 residues. V was trimmed by 3 bases and J by 2 bases, leaving 11 bases between them. CDR3 DNA sequence: TGCGCCAGCAGCTGGACCCGGGGAAACACCGGGGAGCTGTTTTTT. As protein: CASSWTRGNTGELFF.

This clonotype was counted only a few times. The gene calls are TRBV20-1 and TRBJ2-7, with D uncertain. The V gene lost 4 bases and the J gene lost 4 bases, with 17 bases spanning the gap. This CDR3 comprises 14 residues. Germline CDR1 reads DFQATT; CDR2 reads SNEGSKA (reference sequence). CDR3 DNA: TGCAGTGCTACCTCACCCAACGGCCGATACGAGCAGTACTTC. Its protein product is CSATSPNGRYEQYF.

About this clonotype: A read error may be the cause here, since a much bigger clone is one base away. This sequence joins TRBV5-1 and TRBJ2-5; D gene uncertain. V lost 8 bases and J lost 1, with 15 bases in between. This CDR3 region has 14 residues. In germline, CDR1 is SGHRS, CDR2 YFSETQ. CDR3 amino acids: CARRFLDIQETQYF. In DNA, the CDR3 is TGCGCCAGGAGGTTCCTTGACATCCAAGAGACCCAGTACTTC.

In this sample, this clonotype turned up many times. The V call is TRBV20-1, the J call TRBJ1-4; the match to TRBD1 covers 9 bases. This CDR3 spans 13 amino acids. CDR1 DFQATT and CDR2 SNEGSKA come from the germline V gene (reference sequence). The junction had 6 bases not matched to a gene; V was cut back by 5 bases and J by 8 bases. CDR3 region: CSAPGQGPEKLFF. The CDR3, as DNA: TGCAGTGCTCCCGGACAGGGGCCGGAAAAACTGTTTTTT.

Worth noting for this clonotype: This could be a read error, since a much larger clone is one nucleotide away. The chain employs TRBV7-3 and TRBJ2-2, with D tentatively TRBD2 (6 bases). Germline V gene data show CDR1 as SGHTA and CDR2 as FQGTGA. This CDR3 is built from 14 residues. The CDR3 loop is CASSLMRGTGGLFF. The CDR3 DNA reads TGTGCCAGCAGCCTAATGAGGGGCACCGGGGGGCTGTTTTTT.

Ten or more counts support this clonotype. The chain recombines TRBV10-1 with TRBJ1-3, with a tentative D call TRBD1 (6 bases). V lost 9 bases and J 0 bases, leaving 18 bases between the germline ends. The CDR3 runs to 16 residues. The germline V gene encodes CDR1 WNHNN and CDR2 SYGVQD (reference sequence). In DNA, the CDR3 is TGCGCCAGGAATCGGGACACTTCCTCCTCTGGAAACACCATATATTTT. It is translated as CARNRDTSSSGNTIYF.

V usage is TRBV4-1 and J usage is TRBJ1-5; no clear D. CDR1 and CDR2 from the germline V gene are MGHRA and YSYEKL. V was shortened by 0 bases and J by 0 bases, with 6 bases between the two germline ends. CDR3 length: 15 residues. The CDR3 coding sequence is TGCGCCAGCAGCCAAGATGTGAGTAGCAATCAGCCCCAGCATTTT. Translated: CASSQDVSSNQPQHF.

This clonotype has ten or more counts. The rearrangement joins TRBV2 to TRBJ2-5, with no clear D. The CDR3 is made up of 13 amino acids. V gave up 7 bases and J gave up 1 base, with 10 bases separating them. CDR1 is SNHLY, CDR2 FYNNEI, per germline. The CDR3 bases are TGTGCCAGCAAGCGTGTACTCCAAGAGACCCAGTACTTC. Its protein is CASKRVLQETQYF.

This clonotype was counted at least ten times. The J gene is TRBJ2-5, the V gene TRBV28; D is unclear. The CDR3 is 16 residues long. Germline V gene data show CDR1 as MDHEN and CDR2 as SYDVKM. V lost 2 bases and J 1 base, leaving 14 bases between the germline ends. DNA for the CDR3: TGTGCCAGCAGTTTAGGCCACCGGAACTTCCAAGAGACCCAGTACTTC. It is translated as CASSLGHRNFQETQYF. The entire variable domain, with the rest obtained from reference TRBV28 and TRBJ2-5, is as follows: DVKVTQSSRYLVKRTGEKVFLECVQDMDHENMFWYRQDPGLGLRLIYFSYDVKMKEKGDIPEGYSVSREKKERFSLILESASTNQTSMYLCASSLGHRNFQETQYFGPGTRLLVL.

This clonotype was counted at least ten times. This chain links TRBV10-3 with TRBJ2-7; D may match TRBD1 or TRBD2 (7 bases each). Germline CDR1 ENHRY, CDR2 SYGVKD. The CDR3 covers 17 residues. The V and J ends lost 11 bases and 0 bases respectively, with 26 bases between them. The CDR3 region has the DNA TGTGCCGGATCGGGGGAGGGGGCCTTAAAAAGCTCCTACGAGCAGTACTTC. Translating gives CAGSGEGALKSSYEQYF.

This clonotype was counted many times. At one of its ends the junction is not consistent with the germline gene, which may arise from a read error. This chain connects TRBV10-3 to TRBJ1-1; D is uncertain. This CDR3 spans 13 amino acids. CDR1 is ENHRY, CDR2 SYGVKD, per germline. CDR3 DNA: TGTGCCATCAGAGGTAGGACTGAACCTGAGGCTTTCTTT. It codes for CAIRGRTEPEAFF.

The chain uses TRBV18 and TRBJ1-2, with 7 bases matching TRBD1. Germline V lookup: CDR1 KGHSH, CDR2 LQKENI. Trimming removed 1 base from V and 2 bases from J; junction bases left unmatched: 1. The CDR3 loop spans 14 amino acids. The CDR3 sequence: CASSPLGQNYGYTF. In nucleotides, the CDR3 is TGTGCCAGCTCACCACTGGGACAGAACTATGGCTACACCTTC.

The gene calls are TRBV5-1 and TRBJ2-6; 7 bases agree with TRBD1. Germline lookup yields CDR1 SGHRS and CDR2 YFSETQ. V lost 5 bases and J lost 0; bases outside the gene matches: 5. The CDR3 extends over 16 amino acids. CDR3 nucleotides: TGCGCCAGCAGTTGGGACAGAAACTCTGGGGCCAACGTCCTGACTTTC. Residues: CASSWDRNSGANVLTF.

This clonotype was recorded many times. The chain links TRBV11-2 to TRBJ2-1; 9 bases are shared with TRBD1. Per the germline V gene, CDR1 is SGHAT and CDR2 is FQNNGV. CDR3 length equals 15 residues. J lost 5 bases, V lost 5 bases, and 7 bases had no gene match. Written as DNA, the CDR3 is TGTGCCAGCAGCCTCGGACAGGGGCACAACAATGAGCAGTTCTTC. It yields the protein CASSLGQGHNNEQFF.

This clonotype was seen at least ten times. The chain uses TRBV24-1 and TRBJ2-5; the match to TRBD2 covers 7 bases. Germline CDR1 and CDR2: KGHDR and SFDVKD. V shed 0 bases and J 5 bases; nucleotides not matched to a gene: 2. This CDR3 contains 14 residues. The CDR3 is CATSDLRGGETQYF. CDR3 DNA: TGTGCCACCAGTGATTTGCGGGGAGGGGAGACCCAGTACTTC.